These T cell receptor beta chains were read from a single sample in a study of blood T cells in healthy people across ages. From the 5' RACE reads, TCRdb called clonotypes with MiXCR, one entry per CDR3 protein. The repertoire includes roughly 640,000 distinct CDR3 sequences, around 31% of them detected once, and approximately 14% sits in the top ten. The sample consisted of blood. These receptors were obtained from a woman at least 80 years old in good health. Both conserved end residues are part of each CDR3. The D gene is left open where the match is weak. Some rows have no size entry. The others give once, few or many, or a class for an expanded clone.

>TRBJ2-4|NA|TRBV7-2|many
TGTGCCAGCAGCTTAGCCGGGGGTGGATCCAAAAACATTCAGTACTTC
CASSLAGGGSKNIQYF
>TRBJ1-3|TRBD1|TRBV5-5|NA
TGTGCCAGCAGCCCGACAGGGACAGTTGGAAACACCATATATTTT
CASSPTGTVGNTIYF
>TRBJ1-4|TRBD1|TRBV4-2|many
TGTGCCAGCAGCCAAGCCGGGACAGGGGGAGAAAAACTGTTTTTT
CASSQAGTGGEKLFF
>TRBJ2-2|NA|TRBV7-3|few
TGTGCCAGCAGCTTAGCGGGGGCCCTCACCGGGGAGCTGTTTTTT
CASSLAGALTGELFF
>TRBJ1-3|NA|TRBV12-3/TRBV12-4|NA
TGTGCCAGCAGTCCCACCGGTGGTGTAAACACCATATATTTT
CASSPTGGVNTIYF
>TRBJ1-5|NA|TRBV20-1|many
TGCAGTGCTAGGGATCAGGGCGTGATGGGCAGCAATCAGCCCCAGCATTTT
CSARDQGVMGSNQPQHF
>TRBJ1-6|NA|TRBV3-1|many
TGTGCCAGCAGCCAACGACAGAATTCACCCCTCCACTTT
CASSQRQNSPLHF
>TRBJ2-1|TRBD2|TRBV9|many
TGTGCCAGCAGCGTAGCTACTAGCGGTCTCCCTTCCTACAATGAGCAGTTCTTC
CASSVATSGLPSYNEQFF
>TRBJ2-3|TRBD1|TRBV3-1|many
TGTGCCAGCAGCCAACCGGGACAGGGGACAGATACGCAGTATTTT
CASSQPGQGTDTQYF
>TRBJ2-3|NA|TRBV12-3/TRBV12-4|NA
TGTGCCAGCAGTTTAGCGGGACACAGCACAGATACGCAGTATTTT
CASSLAGHSTDTQYF
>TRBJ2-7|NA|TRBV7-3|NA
TGTGCCAGCAGCCCTAGGGGGGGTCCCGAGCAGTACTTC
CASSPRGGPEQYF
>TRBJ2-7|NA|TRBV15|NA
TGTGCCACCAGCAGAGATCTAGGCAGGGTAAACGAGCAGTACTTC
CATSRDLGRVNEQYF
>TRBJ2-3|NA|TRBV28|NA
TGTGCCAGCAGGCCCACCGCAGGGTGGTCAACAGATACGCAGTATTTT
CASRPTAGWSTDTQYF
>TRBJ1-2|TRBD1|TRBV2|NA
TGTGCCAGGATGACAGGGAACTATGGCTACACCTTC
CARMTGNYGYTF
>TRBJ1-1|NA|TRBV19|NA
TGTGCCAGTAGTCCCATCCGGAACACTGAAGCTTTCTTT
CASSPIRNTEAFF
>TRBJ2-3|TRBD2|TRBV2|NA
TGTGCCAGCAAGGAAATGACTAGCGGGGGGACAGATACGCAGTATTTT
CASKEMTSGGTDTQYF
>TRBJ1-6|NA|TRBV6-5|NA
TGTGCCAGCAGCCTGGGGGCACCCGATAATTCACCCCTCCACTTT
CASSLGAPDNSPLHF
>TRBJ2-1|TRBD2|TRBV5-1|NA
TGCGCCAGCAGCCCTTTGGGGGCTAGCGGGCCGGGCGAGTTCTTC
CASSPLGASGPGEFF
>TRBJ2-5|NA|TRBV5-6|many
TGTGCCAGCAGCTTGGTGACCGGACAGCCCGGGGAGACCCAGTACTTC
CASSLVTGQPGETQYF
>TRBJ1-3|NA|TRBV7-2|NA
TGTGCCAGCACCTCAAGAAGTGGCTCTGGAAACACCATATATTTT
CASTSRSGSGNTIYF